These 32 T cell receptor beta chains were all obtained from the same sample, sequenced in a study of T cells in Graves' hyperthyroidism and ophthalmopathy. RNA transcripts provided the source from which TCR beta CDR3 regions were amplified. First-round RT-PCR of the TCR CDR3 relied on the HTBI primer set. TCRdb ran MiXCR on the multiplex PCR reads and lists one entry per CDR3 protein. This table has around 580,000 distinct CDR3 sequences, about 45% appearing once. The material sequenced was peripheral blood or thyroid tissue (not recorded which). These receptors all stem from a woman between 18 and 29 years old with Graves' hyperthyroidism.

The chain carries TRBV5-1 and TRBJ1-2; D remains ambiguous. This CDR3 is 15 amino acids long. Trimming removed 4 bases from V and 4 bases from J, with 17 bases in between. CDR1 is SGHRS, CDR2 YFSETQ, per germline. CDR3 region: CASSPEAGFSYGYTF. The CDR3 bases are TGCGCCAGCAGCCCAGAAGCGGGGTTCTCCTATGGCTACACCTTC. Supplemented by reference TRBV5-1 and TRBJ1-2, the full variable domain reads KAGVTQTPRYLIKTRGQQVTLSCSPISGHRSVSWYQQTPGQGLQFLFEYFSETQRNKGNFPGRFSGRQFSNSRSEMNVSTLELGDSALYLCASSPEAGFSYGYTFGSGTRLTVV.

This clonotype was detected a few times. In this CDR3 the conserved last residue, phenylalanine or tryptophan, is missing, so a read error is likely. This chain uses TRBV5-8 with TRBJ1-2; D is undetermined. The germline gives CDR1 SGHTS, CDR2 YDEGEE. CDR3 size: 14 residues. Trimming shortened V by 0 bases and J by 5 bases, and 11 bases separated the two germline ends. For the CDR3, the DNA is TGTGCCAGCAGCTTGGCGGCAAGGCTTTATGGCTACACCCTC. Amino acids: CASSLAARLYGYTL.

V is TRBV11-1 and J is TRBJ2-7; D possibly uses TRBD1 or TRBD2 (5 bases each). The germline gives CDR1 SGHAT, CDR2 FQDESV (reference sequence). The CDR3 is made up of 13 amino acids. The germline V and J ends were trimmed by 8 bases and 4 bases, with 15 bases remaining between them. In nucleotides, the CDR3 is TGTGCCAGCGTTGGGACCACACTATACGAGCAGTACTTC. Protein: CASVGTTLYEQYF.

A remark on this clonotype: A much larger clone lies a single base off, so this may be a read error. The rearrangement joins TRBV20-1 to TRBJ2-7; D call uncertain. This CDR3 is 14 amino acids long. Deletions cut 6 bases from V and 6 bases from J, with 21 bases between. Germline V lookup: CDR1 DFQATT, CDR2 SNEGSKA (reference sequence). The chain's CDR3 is CSALKGFSLCEQYF. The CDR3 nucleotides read TGCAGTGCACTCAAAGGGTTCTCCCTCTGCGAGCAGTACTTC.

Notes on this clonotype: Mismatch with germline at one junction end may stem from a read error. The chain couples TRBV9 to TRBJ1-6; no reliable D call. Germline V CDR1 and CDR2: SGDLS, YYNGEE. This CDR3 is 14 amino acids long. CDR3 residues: CASSVGGTGSPHHF. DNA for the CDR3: TGTGCCAGCAGCGTAGGGGGTACTGGTTCACCCCACCACTTT.

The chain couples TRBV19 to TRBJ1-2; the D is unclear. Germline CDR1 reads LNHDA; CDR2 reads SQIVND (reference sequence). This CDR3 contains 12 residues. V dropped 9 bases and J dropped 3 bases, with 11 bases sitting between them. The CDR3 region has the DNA TGTGCCAGCCGCAACGGCTACTATGGCTACACCTTC. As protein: CASRNGYYGYTF.

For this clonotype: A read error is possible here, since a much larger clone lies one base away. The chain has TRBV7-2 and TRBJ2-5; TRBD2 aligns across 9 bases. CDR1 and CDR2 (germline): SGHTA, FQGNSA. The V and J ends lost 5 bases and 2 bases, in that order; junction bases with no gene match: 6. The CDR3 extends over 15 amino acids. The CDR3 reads CASSKTSGNQETQYF. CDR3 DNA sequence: TGTGCCAGCAGCAAGACTAGCGGAAATCAAGAGACCCAGTACTTC. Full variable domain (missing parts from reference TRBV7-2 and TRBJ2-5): GAGVSQSPSNKVTEKGKDVELRCDPISGHTALYWYRQSLGQGLEFLIYFQGNSAPDKSGLPSDRFSAERTGGSVSTLTIQRTQQEDSAVYLCASSKTSGNQETQYFGPGTRLLVL.

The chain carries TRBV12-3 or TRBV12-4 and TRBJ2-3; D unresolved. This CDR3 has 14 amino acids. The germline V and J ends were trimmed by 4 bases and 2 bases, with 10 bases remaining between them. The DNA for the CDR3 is TGTGCCAGCAGTTCTGGTCATGCCACAGATACGCAGTATTTT. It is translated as CASSSGHATDTQYF.

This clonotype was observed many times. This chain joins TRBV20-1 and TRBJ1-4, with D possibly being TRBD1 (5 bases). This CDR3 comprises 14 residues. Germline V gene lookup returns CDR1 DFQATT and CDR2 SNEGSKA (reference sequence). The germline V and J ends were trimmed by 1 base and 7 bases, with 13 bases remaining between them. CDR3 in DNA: TGCAGTGCTAGAGGGGGCTTAAGAGGTGAAAAACTGTTTTTT. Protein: CSARGGLRGEKLFF.

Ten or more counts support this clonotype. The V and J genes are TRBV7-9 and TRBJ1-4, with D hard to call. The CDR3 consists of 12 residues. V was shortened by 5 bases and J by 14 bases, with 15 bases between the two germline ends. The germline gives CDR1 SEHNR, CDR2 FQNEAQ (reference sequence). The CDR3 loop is CASSTPTSGLFF. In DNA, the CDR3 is TGTGCCAGCAGCACGCCGACAAGCGGGCTGTTTTTT.

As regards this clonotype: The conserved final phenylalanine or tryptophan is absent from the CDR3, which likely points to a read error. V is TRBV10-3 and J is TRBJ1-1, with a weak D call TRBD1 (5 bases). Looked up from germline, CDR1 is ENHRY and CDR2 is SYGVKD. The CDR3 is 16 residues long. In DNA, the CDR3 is TGTGCCAGCAGTTCCACCGCCGGGACTGTGAACACTGAAGCTTTCCTT. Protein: CASSSTAGTVNTEAFL.

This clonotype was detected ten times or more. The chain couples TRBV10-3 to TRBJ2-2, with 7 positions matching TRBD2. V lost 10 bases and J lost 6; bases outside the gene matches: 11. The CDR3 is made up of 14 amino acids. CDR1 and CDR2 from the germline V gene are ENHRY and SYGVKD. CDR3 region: CATRGLLAAGELFF. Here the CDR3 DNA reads TGTGCCACCCGCGGGCTCCTAGCGGCCGGGGAGCTGTTTTTT.

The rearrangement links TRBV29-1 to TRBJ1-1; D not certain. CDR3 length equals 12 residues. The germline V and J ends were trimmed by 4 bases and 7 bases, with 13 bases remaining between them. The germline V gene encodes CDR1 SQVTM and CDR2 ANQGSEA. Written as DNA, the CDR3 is TGCAGCGTTGGGCTTGCATACAATGAAGCTTTCTTT. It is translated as CSVGLAYNEAFF.

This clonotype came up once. CDR3: CATSKQQGYGAWETQYF. CDR3 nucleotides: TGTGCCACCAGCAAGCAACAGGGATATGGGGCTTGGGAGACCCAGTACTTC. The chain links TRBV15 to TRBJ2-5; the D gene is possibly TRBD1 (6 bases). Per germline, CDR1 LNHNV and CDR2 YYDKDF (reference sequence). The CDR3 loop spans 17 amino acids. The ends were cut back, 4 bases at V and 5 bases at J, with 23 bases in the middle.

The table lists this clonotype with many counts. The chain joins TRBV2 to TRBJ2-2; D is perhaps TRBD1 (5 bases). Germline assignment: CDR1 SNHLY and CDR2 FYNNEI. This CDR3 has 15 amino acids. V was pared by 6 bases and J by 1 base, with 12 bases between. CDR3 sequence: CASSPGQGNTGELFF. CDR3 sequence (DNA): TGTGCCAGCAGCCCAGGGCAGGGGAACACCGGGGAGCTGTTTTTT.

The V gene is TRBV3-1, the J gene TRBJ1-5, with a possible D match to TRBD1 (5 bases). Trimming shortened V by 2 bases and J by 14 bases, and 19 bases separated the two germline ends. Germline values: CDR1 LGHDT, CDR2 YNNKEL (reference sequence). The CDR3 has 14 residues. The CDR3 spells CASSQMGLAGYEHF. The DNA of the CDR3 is TGTGCCAGCAGCCAAATGGGACTAGCGGGGTACGAGCATTTT.

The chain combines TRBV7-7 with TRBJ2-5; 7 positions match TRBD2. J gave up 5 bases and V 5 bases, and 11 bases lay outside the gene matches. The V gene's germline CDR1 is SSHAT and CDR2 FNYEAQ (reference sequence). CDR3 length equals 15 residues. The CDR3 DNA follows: TGTGCCAGCAGCCAAGATAGGGAGGGGACCGAGACCCAGTACTTC. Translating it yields CASSQDREGTETQYF. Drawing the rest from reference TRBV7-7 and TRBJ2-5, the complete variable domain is GAGVSQSPRYKVTKRGQDVTLRCDPISSHATLYWYQQALGQGPEFLTYFNYEAQPDKSGLPSDRFSAERPEGSISTLTIQRTEQRDSAMYRCASSQDREGTETQYFGPGTRLLVL.

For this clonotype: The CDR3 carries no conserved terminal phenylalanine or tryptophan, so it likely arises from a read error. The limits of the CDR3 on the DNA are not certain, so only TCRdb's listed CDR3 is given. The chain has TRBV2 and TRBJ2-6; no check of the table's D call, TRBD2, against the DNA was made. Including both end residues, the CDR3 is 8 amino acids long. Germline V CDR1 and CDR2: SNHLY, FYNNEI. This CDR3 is CASLGPGQ.

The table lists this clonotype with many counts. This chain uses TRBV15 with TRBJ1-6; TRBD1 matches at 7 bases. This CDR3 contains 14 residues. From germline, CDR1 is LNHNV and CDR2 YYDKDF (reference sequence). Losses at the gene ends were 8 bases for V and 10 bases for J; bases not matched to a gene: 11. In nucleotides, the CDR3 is TGTGCCACCCGAAGGGAAGGGGGCAAGTCACCCCTCCACTTT. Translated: CATRREGGKSPLHF.

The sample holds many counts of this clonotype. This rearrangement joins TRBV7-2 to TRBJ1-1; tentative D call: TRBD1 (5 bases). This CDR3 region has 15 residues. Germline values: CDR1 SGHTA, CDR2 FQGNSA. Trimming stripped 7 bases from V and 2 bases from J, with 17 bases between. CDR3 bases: TGTGCCAGCATTAAAAAAGGGACGATCAACACTGAAGCTTTCTTT. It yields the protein CASIKKGTINTEAFF.

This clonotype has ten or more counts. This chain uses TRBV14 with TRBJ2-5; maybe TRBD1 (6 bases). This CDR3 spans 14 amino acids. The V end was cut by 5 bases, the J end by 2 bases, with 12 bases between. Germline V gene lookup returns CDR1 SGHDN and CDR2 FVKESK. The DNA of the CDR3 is TGTGCCAGCAGCTTCCGGGACATTCAAGAGACCCAGTACTTC. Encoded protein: CASSFRDIQETQYF.

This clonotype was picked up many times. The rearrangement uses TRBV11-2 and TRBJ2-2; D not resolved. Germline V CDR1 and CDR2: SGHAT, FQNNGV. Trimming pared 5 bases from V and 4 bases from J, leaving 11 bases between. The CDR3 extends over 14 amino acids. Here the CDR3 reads CASSPLRSTGELFF. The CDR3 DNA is TGTGCCAGCAGCCCCCTCCGATCCACCGGGGAGCTGTTTTTT.

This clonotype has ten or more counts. The CDR3 protein is CSASSPPGQPRGTEAFF. The CDR3 nucleotides read TGCAGTGCTAGTTCTCCACCGGGACAGCCACGGGGGACTGAAGCTTTCTTT. The chain couples TRBV20-1 to TRBJ1-1; 7 positions match TRBD1. The CDR3 consists of 17 residues. V lost 3 bases, J lost 5 bases, and 18 bases stayed unmatched. CDR1 DFQATT and CDR2 SNEGSKA come from the germline V gene (reference sequence).

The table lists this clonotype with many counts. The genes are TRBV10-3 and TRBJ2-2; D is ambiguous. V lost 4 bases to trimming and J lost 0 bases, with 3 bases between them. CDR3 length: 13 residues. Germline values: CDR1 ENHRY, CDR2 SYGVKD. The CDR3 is CAISAANTGELFF. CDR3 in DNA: TGTGCCATCAGTGCAGCGAACACCGGGGAGCTGTTTTTT.

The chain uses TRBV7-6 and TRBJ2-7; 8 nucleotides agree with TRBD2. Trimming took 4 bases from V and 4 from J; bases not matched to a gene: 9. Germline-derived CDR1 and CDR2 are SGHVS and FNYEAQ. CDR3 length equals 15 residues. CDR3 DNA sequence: TGTGCCAGCAGCTCCTTGTTTGGCGGGAGGTACGAGCAGTACTTC. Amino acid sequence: CASSSLFGGRYEQYF.

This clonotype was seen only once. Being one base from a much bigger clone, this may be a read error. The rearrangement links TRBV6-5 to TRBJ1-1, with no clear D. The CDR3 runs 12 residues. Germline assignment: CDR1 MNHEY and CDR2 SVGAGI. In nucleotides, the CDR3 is TGTGCCATCAGTTACTCCCGCACTGAAGCTTTCTTT. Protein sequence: CAISYSRTEAFF.

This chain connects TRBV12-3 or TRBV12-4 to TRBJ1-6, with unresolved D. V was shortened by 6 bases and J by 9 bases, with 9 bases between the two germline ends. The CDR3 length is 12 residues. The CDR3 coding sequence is TGTGCCAGCAGGTCGGGAATTTCACCCCTCCACTTT. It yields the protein CASRSGISPLHF.

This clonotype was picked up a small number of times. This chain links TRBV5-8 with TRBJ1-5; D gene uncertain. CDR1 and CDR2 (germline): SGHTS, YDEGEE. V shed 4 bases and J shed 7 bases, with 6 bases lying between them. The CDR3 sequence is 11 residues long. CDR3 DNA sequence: TGTGCCAGCAGCACGGGACAGCCCCAGCATTTT. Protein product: CASSTGQPQHF.

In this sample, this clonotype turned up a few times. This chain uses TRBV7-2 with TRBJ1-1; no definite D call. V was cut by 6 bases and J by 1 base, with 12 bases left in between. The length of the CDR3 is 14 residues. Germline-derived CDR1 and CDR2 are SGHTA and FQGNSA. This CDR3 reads CASSYGRGNTEAFF. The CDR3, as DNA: TGTGCCAGCAGTTATGGGCGGGGGAACACTGAAGCTTTCTTT.

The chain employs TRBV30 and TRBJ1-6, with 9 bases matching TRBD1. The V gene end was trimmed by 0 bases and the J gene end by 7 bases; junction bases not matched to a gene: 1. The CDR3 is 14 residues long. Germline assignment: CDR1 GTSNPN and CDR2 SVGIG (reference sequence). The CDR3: CAWSVTGGNSPLHF. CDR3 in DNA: TGTGCCTGGAGTGTAACAGGGGGCAATTCACCCCTCCACTTT. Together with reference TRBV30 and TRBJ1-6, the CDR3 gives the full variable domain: SQTIHQWPATLVQPVGSPLSLECTVEGTSNPNLYWYRQAAGRGLQLLFYSVGIGQISSEVPQNLSASRPQDRQFILSSKKLLLSDSGFYLCAWSVTGGNSPLHFGNGTRLTVT.

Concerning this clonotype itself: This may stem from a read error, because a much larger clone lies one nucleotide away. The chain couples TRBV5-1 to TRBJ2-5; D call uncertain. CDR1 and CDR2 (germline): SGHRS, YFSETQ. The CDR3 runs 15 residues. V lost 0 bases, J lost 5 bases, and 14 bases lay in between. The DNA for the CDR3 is TGCGCCAGCAGCTTGGGGGCGGATCCAAGGGAGACCCAGTACTTC. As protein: CASSLGADPRETQYF.

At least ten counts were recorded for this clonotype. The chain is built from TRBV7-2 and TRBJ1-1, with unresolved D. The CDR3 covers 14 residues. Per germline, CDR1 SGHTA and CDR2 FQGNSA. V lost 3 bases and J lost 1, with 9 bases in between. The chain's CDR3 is CASSFGRANTEAFF. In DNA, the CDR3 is TGTGCCAGCAGCTTTGGGCGGGCGAACACTGAAGCTTTCTTT.